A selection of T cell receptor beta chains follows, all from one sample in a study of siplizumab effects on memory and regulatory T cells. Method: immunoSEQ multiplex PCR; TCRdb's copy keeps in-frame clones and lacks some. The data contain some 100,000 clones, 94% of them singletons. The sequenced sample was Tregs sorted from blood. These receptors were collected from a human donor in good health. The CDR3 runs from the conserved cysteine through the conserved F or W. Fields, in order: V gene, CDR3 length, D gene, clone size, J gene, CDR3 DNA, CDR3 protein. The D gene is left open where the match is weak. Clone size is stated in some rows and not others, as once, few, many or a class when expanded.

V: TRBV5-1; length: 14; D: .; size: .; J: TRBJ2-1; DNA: TGCGCCAGCAGCTCTCAGCCGGTGAACAATGAGCAGTTCTTC; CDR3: CASSSQPVNNEQFF
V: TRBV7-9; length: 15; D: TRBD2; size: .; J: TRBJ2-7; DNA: TGTGCCAGCAGCCTCTTAGCGGGGTTGTCCTACGAGCAGTACTTC; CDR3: CASSLLAGLSYEQYF
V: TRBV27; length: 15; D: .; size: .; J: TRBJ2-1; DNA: TGTGCCAGCATATTGAAGGGTTTCTCCTACAATGAGCAGTTCTTC; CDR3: CASILKGFSYNEQFF
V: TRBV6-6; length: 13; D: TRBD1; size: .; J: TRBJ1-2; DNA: TGTGCCAGCACCTGGGACAGGGGATATGGCTACACCTTC; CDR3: CASTWDRGYGYTF
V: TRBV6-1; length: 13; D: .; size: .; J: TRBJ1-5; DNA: TGTGCCAGCAGTCCCAAACTAGATCAGCCCCAGCATTTT; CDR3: CASSPKLDQPQHF
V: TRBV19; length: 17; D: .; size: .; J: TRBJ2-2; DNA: TGTGCCAGTAGTATAAGATCCTCCGGACTTAAGTCCGGGGAGCTGTTTTTT; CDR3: CASSIRSSGLKSGELFF
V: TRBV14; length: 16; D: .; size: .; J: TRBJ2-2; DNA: TGTGCCAGCACCCACTCGGGAGCCCCAAGGGCCGGGGAGCTGTTTTTT; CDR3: CASTHSGAPRAGELFF
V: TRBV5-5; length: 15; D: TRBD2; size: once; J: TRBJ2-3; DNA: TGTGCCAGCAGCTTTACGGGAGGGACAACGGATACGCAGTATTTT; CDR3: CASSFTGGTTDTQYF
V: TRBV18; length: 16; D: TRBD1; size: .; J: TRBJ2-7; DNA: TGTGCCAGCTCACGCCAGACAGGGGGCGTTAGCTACGAGCAGTACTTC; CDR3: CASSRQTGGVSYEQYF
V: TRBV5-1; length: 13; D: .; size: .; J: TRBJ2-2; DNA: TGCGCCAGCAGCTTTCTAGACACCGGGGAGCTGTTTTTT; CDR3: CASSFLDTGELFF
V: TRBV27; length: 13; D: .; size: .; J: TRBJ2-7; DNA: TGTGCCAGCAGTTTCTACAGGGAAGGCGAGCAGTACTTC; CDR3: CASSFYREGEQYF
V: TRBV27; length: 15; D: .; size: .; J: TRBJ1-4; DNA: TGTGCCAGCAGTTTGTCACAGGGCCAGGGTGAAAAACTGTTTTTT; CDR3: CASSLSQGQGEKLFF
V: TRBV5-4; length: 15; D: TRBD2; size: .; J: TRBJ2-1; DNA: TGTGCCAGCAGCCGGACTAGCGGGAGGAACGATGAGCAGTTCTTC; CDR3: CASSRTSGRNDEQFF
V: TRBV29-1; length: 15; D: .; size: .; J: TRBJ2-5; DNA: TGCAGCGTTGTAGTCATAGGGGGGCGCAGGGAGACCCAGTACTTC; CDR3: CSVVVIGGRRETQYF
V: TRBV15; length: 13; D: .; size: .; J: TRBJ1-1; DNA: TGTGCCACCAGCAGAGACTATGGCACTGAAGCTTTCTTT; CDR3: CATSRDYGTEAFF
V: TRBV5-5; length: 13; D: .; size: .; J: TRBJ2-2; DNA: TGTGCCAGCAGCTGGGACCCCACCGGGGAGCTGTTTTTT; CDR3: CASSWDPTGELFF
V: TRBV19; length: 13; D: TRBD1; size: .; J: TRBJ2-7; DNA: TGTGCCAGTAGTCGACAGGGGGTCAACGAGCAGTACTTC; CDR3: CASSRQGVNEQYF
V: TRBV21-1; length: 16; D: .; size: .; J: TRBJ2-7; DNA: TGTGCCAGCAGCAAAGAACTCTCATCATATATCTACGGGCAGTACTTC; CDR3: CASSKELSSYIYGQYF
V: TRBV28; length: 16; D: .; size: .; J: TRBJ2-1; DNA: TGTGCCAGCAGAACCTATGGACAAGGGATAAACAATGAGCAGTTCTTC; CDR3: CASRTYGQGINNEQFF
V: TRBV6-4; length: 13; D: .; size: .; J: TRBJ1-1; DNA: TGTGCCAGCAGTCGACAGATGAACACTGAAGCTTTCTTT; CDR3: CASSRQMNTEAFF
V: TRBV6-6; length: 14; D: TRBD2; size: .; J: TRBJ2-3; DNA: TGTGCCACCCTCCAGCGGGAGGGCCGATATACGCAGTATTTT; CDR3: CATLQREGRYTQYF
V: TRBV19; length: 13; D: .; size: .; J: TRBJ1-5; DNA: TGTGCCAGTAAAGGCAGGGTGAATCAGCCCCAGCATTTT; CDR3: CASKGRVNQPQHF
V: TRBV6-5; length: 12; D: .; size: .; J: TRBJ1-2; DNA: TGTGCCATCTCACTCGGGGACTATGGCTACACCTTC; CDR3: CAISLGDYGYTF
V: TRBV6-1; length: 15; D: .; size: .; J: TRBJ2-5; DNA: TGTGCCAGCCTTTTAACTGGGAGTTTGAGAGAGACCCAGTACTTC; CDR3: CASLLTGSLRETQYF
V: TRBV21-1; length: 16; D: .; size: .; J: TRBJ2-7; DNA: TGTGCCAGCAGCAAAGGGGAGATTCGAGCGGGAAACGAGCAGTACTTC; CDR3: CASSKGEIRAGNEQYF
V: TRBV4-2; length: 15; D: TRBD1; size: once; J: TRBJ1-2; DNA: TGTGCCAGCAGCCAAGGGACAGGGTGGTACTATGGCTACACCTTC; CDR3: CASSQGTGWYYGYTF
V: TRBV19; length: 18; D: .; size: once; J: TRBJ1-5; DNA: TGTGCCAGTAAACCCGAGGCAGTCGAAGTATATAGCAATCAGCCCCAGCATTTT; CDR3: CASKPEAVEVYSNQPQHF
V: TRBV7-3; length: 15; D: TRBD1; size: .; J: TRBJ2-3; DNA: TGTGCCAGCAGCTGGACAGGGGGCGGGACAGATACGCAGTATTTT; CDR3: CASSWTGGGTDTQYF
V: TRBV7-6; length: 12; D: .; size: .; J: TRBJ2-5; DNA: TGTGCCAGCTCATTGTTCCAAGAGACCCAGTACTTC; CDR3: CASSLFQETQYF
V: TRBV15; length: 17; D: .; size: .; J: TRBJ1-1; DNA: TGTGCCACCAGCAGAGGGGCCCCAGGACGGCTGAACACTGAAGCTTTCTTT; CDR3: CATSRGAPGRLNTEAFF
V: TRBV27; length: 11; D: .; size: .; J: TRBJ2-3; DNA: TGTGCCAGCACCCTCGAAGATACGCAGTATTTT; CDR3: CASTLEDTQYF
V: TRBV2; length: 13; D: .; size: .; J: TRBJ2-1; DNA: TGTGCCAGCAGTGAAGGGTTCGGTAGCGGGCAGTTCTTC; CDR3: CASSEGFGSGQFF
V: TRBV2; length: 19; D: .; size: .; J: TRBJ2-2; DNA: TGTGCCACCTCACCCTTGGGACTCTCCCTCGTCATGAACACCGGGGAGCTGTTTTTT; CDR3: CATSPLGLSLVMNTGELFF
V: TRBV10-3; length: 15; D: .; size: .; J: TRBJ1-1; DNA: TGTGCCATCAGCCCCCCCCCGCCTATGGACACTGAAGCTTTCTTT; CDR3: CAISPPPPMDTEAFF
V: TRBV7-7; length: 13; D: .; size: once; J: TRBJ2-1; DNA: TGTGCCAGCAGCCCCCAGAGGTTGGGGAGATTAGTCTTC; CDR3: CASSPQRLGRLVF
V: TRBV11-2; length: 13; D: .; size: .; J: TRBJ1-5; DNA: TGTGCCAGCAGCTTCACAGAGAATCAGCCCCAGCATTTT; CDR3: CASSFTENQPQHF
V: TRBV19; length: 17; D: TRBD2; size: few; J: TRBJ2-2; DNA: TGTGCCAGTAGTATACTAGCGGACCCGATGCCAACCGGGGAGCTGTTTTTT; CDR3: CASSILADPMPTGELFF
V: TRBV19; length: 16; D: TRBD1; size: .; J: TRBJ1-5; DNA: TGTGCCAGTAGACAACCTAGGGCAGGGGGCCTCCAGCCCCAGCATTTT; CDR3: CASRQPRAGGLQPQHF
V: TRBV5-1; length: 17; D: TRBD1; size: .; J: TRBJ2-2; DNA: TGCGCCAGCACATCCTCGGTCGACAGGGCTGGTACCGGGGAGCTGTTTTTT; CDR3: CASTSSVDRAGTGELFF
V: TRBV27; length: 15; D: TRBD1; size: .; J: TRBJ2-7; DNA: TGTGCCAGCAGTCGGGACAGGGTATCAAGCTACGAGCAGTACTTC; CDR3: CASSRDRVSSYEQYF
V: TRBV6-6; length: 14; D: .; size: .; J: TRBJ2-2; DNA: TGTGCCAGCCGTTTGGCGCAGGACACCGGGGAGCTGTTTTTT; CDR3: CASRLAQDTGELFF
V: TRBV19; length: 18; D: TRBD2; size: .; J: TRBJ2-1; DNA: TGTGCCAGTAGTATACATCGCACTAGCGGGTCGATCTACAATGAGCAGTTCTTC; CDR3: CASSIHRTSGSIYNEQFF
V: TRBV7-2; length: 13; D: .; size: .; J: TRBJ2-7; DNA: TGTGCCAGCAGCTTAATTTACGTACGGGAGCAGTACTTC; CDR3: CASSLIYVREQYF
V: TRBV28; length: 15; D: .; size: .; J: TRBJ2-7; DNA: TGTGCCAGCAGTTCCCCAGGCGTCAGCTCCTACGAGCAGTACTTC; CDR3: CASSSPGVSSYEQYF
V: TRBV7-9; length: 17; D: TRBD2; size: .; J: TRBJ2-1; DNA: TGTGCCAGCAGCTTAGCCCCCCTAGCGGGAGGGAGGGATGAGCAGTTCTTC; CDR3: CASSLAPLAGGRDEQFF
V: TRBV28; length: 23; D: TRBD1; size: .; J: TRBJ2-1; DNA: TGTGCCAGCAGTTTCCGGGCGATCCTACAGGGGGCGCCCCATAAGGGCCCTTACAATGAGCAGTTCTTC; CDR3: CASSFRAILQGAPHKGPYNEQFF
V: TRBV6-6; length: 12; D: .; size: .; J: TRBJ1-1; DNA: TGTGCCAGCACAGGGGAATGGGCTGAAGCTTTCTTT; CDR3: CASTGEWAEAFF
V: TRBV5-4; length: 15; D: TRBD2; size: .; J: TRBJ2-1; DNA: TGTGCCAGCAGCAATCCCGGGACTAGTCACTATGAGCAGTTCTTC; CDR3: CASSNPGTSHYEQFF
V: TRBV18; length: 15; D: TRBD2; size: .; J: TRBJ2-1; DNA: TGTGCCAGCTCACCACCGGGACTAGCCTCGAATGAGCAGTTCTTC; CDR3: CASSPPGLASNEQFF
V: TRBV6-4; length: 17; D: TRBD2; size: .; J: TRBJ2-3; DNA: TGTGCCAGCAGCCCTGGGACTAGCGGGCTTAGCACAGATACGCAGTATTTT; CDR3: CASSPGTSGLSTDTQYF
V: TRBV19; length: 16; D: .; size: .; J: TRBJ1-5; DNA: TGTGCCAGTAGTATCAGTAACATACAGGGAAATCAGCCCCAGCATTTT; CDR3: CASSISNIQGNQPQHF
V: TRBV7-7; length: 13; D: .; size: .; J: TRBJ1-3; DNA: TGTGCCAGCAGCTTATACTCCGGGGACACCATATATTTT; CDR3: CASSLYSGDTIYF
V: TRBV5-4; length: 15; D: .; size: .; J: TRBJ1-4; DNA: TGTGCCAGCAGCTCGCAGGCAGGGTCTAATGAAAAACTGTTTTTT; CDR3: CASSSQAGSNEKLFF